The 6 T cell receptor beta chains presented below share a single source sample, sequenced in a study of T cells in Graves' hyperthyroidism and ophthalmopathy. RNA transcripts gave rise to amplified TCR beta CDR3 regions. First-round RT-PCR targeting the TCR CDR3 was performed with the HTBI primer set. Each CDR3 protein is one row after TCRdb ran MiXCR on the multiplex PCR reads. Among hundreds of thousands of distinct CDR3 sequences listed, roughly 15% were seen once. The specimen sequenced was blood. All receptors come from a woman aged 40 to 50 with Graves' ophthalmopathy.

There are many counts of this clonotype. V and J are TRBV6-1 and TRBJ2-7; 13 bases are shared with TRBD2. The length of the CDR3 is 18 residues. The germline gives CDR1 MNHNS, CDR2 SASEGT. The V gene end was trimmed by 0 bases and the J gene end by 3 bases; junction bases not matched to a gene: 8. In DNA, the CDR3 is TGTGCCAGCAGTGAAGCCCGACTAGCGGGAGGTTCCTACTACGAGCAGTACTTC. Translation gives CASSEARLAGGSYYEQYF.

This clonotype has only a few counts. This chain joins TRBV7-9 and TRBJ1-1; no clear D gene. The CDR3 totals 13 residues. Germline loops: CDR1 SEHNR, CDR2 FQNEAQ (reference sequence). With 7 bases removed from V and 0 bases from J, the gap between germline ends came to 9 bases. The CDR3 bases are TGTGCCAGCACCCGCGATATGAACACTGAAGCTTTCTTT. Protein sequence: CASTRDMNTEAFF.

This clonotype appeared a few times. V and J are TRBV15 and TRBJ2-7; D call uncertain. V lost 1 base to trimming and J lost 3 bases, with 7 bases between them. Per germline, CDR1 LNHNV and CDR2 YYDKDF (reference sequence). The CDR3 is 13 residues long. In DNA form, the CDR3 reads TGTGCCACCAGCAGAGTTCCCAGCTACGAGCAGTACTTC. Translated: CATSRVPSYEQYF.

V usage is TRBV6-9 and J usage is TRBJ2-3; D uncertain. CDR1 is MNHGY, CDR2 SVAAGI, per germline. This CDR3 comprises 15 residues. V dropped 0 bases and J dropped 0 bases, with 7 bases sitting between them. Written as DNA, the CDR3 is TGTGCCAGCAGTTATTCAGAACAAAGCACAGATACGCAGTATTTT. Translation gives CASSYSEQSTDTQYF.

This clonotype was seen repeatedly, ten times or more. The chain links TRBV2 to TRBJ2-7; TRBD1 matches 8 bases. V lost 2 bases to trimming and J lost 5 bases; unmatched junction nucleotides: 11. The CDR3 is made up of 16 amino acids. Germline CDR1 reads SNHLY; CDR2 reads FYNNEI. This CDR3 is CASSELIGTGSNEQYF. The CDR3, as DNA: TGTGCCAGCAGTGAATTAATCGGGACAGGTTCAAACGAGCAGTACTTC.

The chain is built from TRBV6-1 and TRBJ2-3, with 7 bases that match TRBD2. The J segment lost 1 base and the V segment lost 8 bases, leaving 6 bases of the junction unmatched. CDR1 is MNHNS and CDR2 is SASEGT in the germline V gene. The CDR3 has 14 amino acids. Here the CDR3 reads CASGEGWGTDTQYF. In DNA, the CDR3 is TGTGCCAGCGGGGAGGGATGGGGCACAGATACGCAGTATTTT.